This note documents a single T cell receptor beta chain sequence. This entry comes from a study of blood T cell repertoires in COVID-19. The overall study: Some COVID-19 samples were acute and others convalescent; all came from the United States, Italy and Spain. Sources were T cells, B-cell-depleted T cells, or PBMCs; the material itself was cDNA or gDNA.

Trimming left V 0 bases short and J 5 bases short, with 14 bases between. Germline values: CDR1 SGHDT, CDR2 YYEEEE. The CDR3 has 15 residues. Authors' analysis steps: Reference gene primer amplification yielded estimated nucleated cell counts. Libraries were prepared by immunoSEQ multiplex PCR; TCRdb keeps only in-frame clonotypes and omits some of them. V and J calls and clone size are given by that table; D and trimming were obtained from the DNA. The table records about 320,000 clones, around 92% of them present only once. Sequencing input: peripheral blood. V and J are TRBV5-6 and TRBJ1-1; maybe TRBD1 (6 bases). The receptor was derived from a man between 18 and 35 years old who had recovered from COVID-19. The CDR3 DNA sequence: TGTGCCAGCAGCTTGGTCCCAGGGGTCTGGACTGAAGCTTTCTTT. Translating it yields CASSLVPGVWTEAFF.